Presented here are 3 T cell receptor beta chains from one specimen sequenced in a study of cytomegalovirus exposure and HLA in healthy donors. The PCR employed 60 Vbeta primers together with 13 Jbeta primers. Produced via immunoSEQ multiplex PCR; TCRdb's table is partial and in-frame only. The sample consists of some 120,000 clones, approximately 75% of them appearing once. Sequenced material: PBMCs. The receptors derive from a man aged 40-49 years in good health and CMV-seronegative.

This chain uses TRBV7-3 with TRBJ2-1; 8 nucleotides line up with TRBD2. J lost 9 bases, V lost 6 bases, and 7 bases had no gene match. The germline gives CDR1 SGHTA, CDR2 FQGTGA. This CDR3 region has 13 residues. The CDR3 loop is CASSSGLAGEQFF. CDR3 nucleotides: TGTGCCAGCAGTTCCGGACTAGCCGGTGAGCAGTTCTTC.

This chain links TRBV28 with TRBJ2-7, with 12 bases fitting TRBD2. Germline V gene data show CDR1 as MDHEN and CDR2 as SYDVKM. The CDR3 contains 18 residues. V gave up 3 bases and J gave up 4 bases; unmatched junction bases: 13. The CDR3 region is CASSFGSPGLAGPYEQYF. In DNA, the CDR3 is TGTGCCAGCAGTTTTGGGTCACCCGGACTAGCGGGACCGTACGAGCAGTACTTC.

The chain uses TRBV15 and TRBJ2-7, with D perhaps matching TRBD1 (5 bases). The CDR3 covers 13 residues. V was clipped by 3 bases and J by 3 bases, with 9 bases between them. CDR1 is LNHNV and CDR2 is YYDKDF in the germline V gene (reference sequence). The chain's CDR3 is CATSRTAYYEQYF. Here the CDR3 DNA reads TGTGCCACCAGCAGGACAGCTTACTACGAGCAGTACTTC.